The 19 T cell receptor beta chains reported below all come from one sample, sequenced in a study of CD8 T cells in ankylosing spondylitis. TCRdb used MiXCR to reprocess the 5' RACE reads, holding one entry per CDR3 protein. The table records about 240,000 distinct CDR3 sequences, approximately 9% of them present only once. The sequencing sample was made of blood, either unsorted or a sorted T cell fraction (not recorded which). These receptors all stem from a male donor with ankylosing spondylitis or in good health (not recorded which).

In its sample, this clonotype was seen many times. V gene TRBV6-5 combines with J gene TRBJ1-1; D ambiguous. Germline loops: CDR1 MNHEY, CDR2 SVGAGI. The CDR3 spans 13 residues. V dropped 4 bases and J dropped 0 bases, with 6 bases sitting between them. The DNA for the CDR3 is TGTGCCAGCAGTTCCGCCATGAACACTGAAGCTTTCTTT. It translates to CASSSAMNTEAFF.

The chain uses TRBV9 and TRBJ2-5; D assignment may be TRBD1 or TRBD2 (6 bases each). Germline V gene data show CDR1 as SGDLS and CDR2 as YYNGEE. Trimming took 3 bases from V and 5 from J, leaving 14 bases between them. This CDR3 is built from 14 residues. Written as DNA, the CDR3 is TGTGCCAGCAGCGGTCCTATAGGGGGGGAGACCCAGTACTTC. Amino acids: CASSGPIGGETQYF.

At least ten counts were recorded for this clonotype. J is TRBJ2-1 and V is TRBV5-1, with a tentative D call TRBD2 (5 bases). This CDR3 comprises 14 residues. V lost 2 bases and J 6 bases, leaving 12 bases between the germline ends. Germline CDR1 and CDR2: SGHRS and YFSETQ. The CDR3 sequence is CASSLSGIGNEQFF. The CDR3 DNA sequence: TGCGCCAGCAGCTTATCGGGGATAGGCAATGAGCAGTTCTTC.

This clonotype was picked up many times. V gene TRBV6-4 combines with J gene TRBJ1-1, with 7 nucleotides matching TRBD1. Germline CDR1 is MRHNA and CDR2 is SNTAGT. The CDR3 is made up of 13 amino acids. V dropped 6 bases and J dropped 1; count of bases not matched to a gene: 2. In nucleotides, the CDR3 is TGTGCCAGCAGCGGGACAGCGAACACTGAAGCTTTCTTT. Protein: CASSGTANTEAFF.

As DNA, the CDR3 is TGTGCCAGCAGCAATAGCGGAAGCACAGATACGCAGTATTTT. Translation: CASSNSGSTDTQYF. The gene calls are TRBV12-3 or TRBV12-4 and TRBJ2-3; D possibly corresponds to TRBD2 (6 bases). This CDR3 comprises 14 residues. V was pared by 6 bases and J by 0 bases, with 10 bases between.

This clonotype was picked up many times. As DNA, the CDR3 is TGTGCCAGCAGCTGGGGACAGGGCAGTAGCAATCAGCCCCAGCATTTT. This sequence encodes CASSWGQGSSNQPQHF. This chain links TRBV7-2 with TRBJ1-5, with 9 bases identical to TRBD1. Per germline, CDR1 SGHTA and CDR2 FQGNSA. The CDR3 runs to 16 residues. V gave up 4 bases and J gave up 0 bases; unmatched junction bases: 4.

This clonotype has only a few counts. The rearrangement joins TRBV15 to TRBJ1-2; 9 nucleotides match TRBD1. CDR1 LNHNV and CDR2 YYDKDF come from the germline V gene (reference sequence). The length of the CDR3 is 14 residues. The V gene end was trimmed by 0 bases and the J gene end by 10 bases; junction bases not matched to a gene: 6. The CDR3 DNA follows: TGTGCCACCAGCAGAGATCGTGGACAGGGGATCTACACCTTC. Translation: CATSRDRGQGIYTF.

This clonotype came up a few times. The V call is TRBV4-3, the J call TRBJ2-7, with 7 bases aligning to TRBD2. After removal of 1 base from V and 0 bases from J, the junction contained 3 bases not matched to a gene. The CDR3 runs 15 residues. CDR1 is LGHNA, CDR2 YSLEER, per germline. Written as DNA, the CDR3 is TGCGCCAGCAGCCAAGGCCTAGCGGACTCCTACGAGCAGTACTTC. Translated: CASSQGLADSYEQYF.

On this clonotype: A much larger clone sits a single nucleotide away, making a read error possible. CDR3 DNA sequence: TGTGCCAACAGCTTAACCCCCACGGGAGCCACCGGGGAGCTGTTTTTT. Encoded protein: CANSLTPTGATGELFF. V usage is TRBV7-9 and J usage is TRBJ2-2; a possible D gene is TRBD2 (6 bases). The CDR3 length is 16 residues. Per the germline V gene, CDR1 is SEHNR and CDR2 is FQNEAQ (reference sequence).

This clonotype was detected many times. V and J are TRBV29-1 and TRBJ2-3; D is uncertain. V lost 7 bases and J lost 0, with 8 bases in between. The germline CDR1 and CDR2 sequences are SQVTM and ANQGSEA. CDR3 length equals 12 residues. Written as DNA, the CDR3 is TGCAGCGATGGAACCAGCACAGATACGCAGTATTTT. Protein: CSDGTSTDTQYF.

V gene TRBV6-5 combines with J gene TRBJ2-2; 7 nucleotides line up with TRBD1. The germline CDR1 and CDR2 sequences are MNHEY and SVGAGI. V was pared by 0 bases and J by 2 bases, with 3 bases of the junction left unmatched. CDR3 size: 16 residues. Here the CDR3 reads CASSYSWDSNTGELFF. DNA for the CDR3: TGTGCCAGCAGTTACTCTTGGGACAGCAACACCGGGGAGCTGTTTTTT.

In its sample, this clonotype was seen many times. In nucleotides, the CDR3 is TGCAGTGCTAGAGTTGGCGACGAGCAGTACTTC. Amino acids: CSARVGDEQYF. V and J are TRBV20-1 and TRBJ2-7; D unclear. Germline loops: CDR1 DFQATT, CDR2 SNEGSKA (reference sequence). This CDR3 comprises 11 residues. V shed 1 base and J shed 5 bases, with 6 bases lying between them.

The chain employs TRBV30 and TRBJ1-2; D remains unclear. This CDR3 spans 15 amino acids. Trimming cost V 0 bases and J 5 bases, with 16 bases left between them. The V gene's germline CDR1 is GTSNPN and CDR2 SVGIG (reference sequence). In nucleotides, the CDR3 is TGTGCCTGGAGTGTAGGGCCCCCCTCGCGGTATGGCTACACCTTC. Translated: CAWSVGPPSRYGYTF.

The chain joins TRBV7-2 to TRBJ2-3; 11 nucleotides align to TRBD2. From germline, CDR1 is SGHTA and CDR2 FQGNSA. The CDR3 runs 16 residues. The V segment lost 3 bases and the J segment 2 bases; nucleotides outside the gene matches: 4. CDR3 sequence: CASSLGLAAITDTQYF. DNA of the CDR3: TGTGCCAGCAGCTTGGGACTAGCGGCAATCACAGATACGCAGTATTTT.

This clonotype was seen at least ten times. The rearrangement uses TRBV15 and TRBJ1-1; D gene ambiguous. V gave up 2 bases and J gave up 2 bases, with 12 bases separating them. Per the germline V gene, CDR1 is LNHNV and CDR2 is YYDKDF (reference sequence). The CDR3 is 15 amino acids. CDR3 DNA: TGTGCCACCAGCAGAAAAGTTGGGGAAAACACTGAAGCTTTCTTT. Translated: CATSRKVGENTEAFF.

This clonotype was seen repeatedly, ten times or more. The V gene is TRBV6-1, the J gene TRBJ1-5, with D possibly matching TRBD1 (6 bases). Trimming left V 6 bases short and J 0 bases short, with 15 bases between. Germline lookup yields CDR1 MNHNS and CDR2 SASEGT. The CDR3 loop spans 16 amino acids. This CDR3 reads CASSRDGQNSNQPQHF. CDR3 coding DNA: TGTGCCAGCAGCAGGGACGGACAGAATAGCAATCAGCCCCAGCATTTT.

This clonotype was picked up many times. The gene calls are TRBV20-1 and TRBJ1-5, with D perhaps TRBD1 (5 bases). This CDR3 has 15 amino acids. Germline CDR1 reads DFQATT; CDR2 reads SNEGSKA (reference sequence). The V and J ends lost 2 bases and 2 bases respectively, with 13 bases between them. The CDR3 loop is CSARRGNDRNQPQHF. The CDR3 bases are TGCAGTGCTAGAAGGGGCAATGATCGCAATCAGCCCCAGCATTTT.

This clonotype was counted ten times or more. The rearrangement uses TRBV7-9 and TRBJ1-2, with TRBD1 as a possible D gene (5 bases). This CDR3 region has 13 residues. V was pared by 0 bases and J by 8 bases, with 10 bases between. Germline V gene lookup returns CDR1 SEHNR and CDR2 FQNEAQ (reference sequence). The CDR3 loop reads CASSLAGVGGYTF. The CDR3 region has the DNA TGTGCCAGCAGCTTAGCAGGGGTTGGCGGCTACACCTTC.

The gene calls are TRBV20-1 and TRBJ2-1, with D perhaps matching TRBD2 (6 bases). The CDR3 is 13 amino acids. Trimming removed 6 bases at V and 10 bases at J, with 19 bases between. The V gene's germline CDR1 is DFQATT and CDR2 SNEGSKA (reference sequence). The CDR3 loop reads CSAAGTSTGEQFF. Written as DNA, the CDR3 is TGCAGTGCGGCCGGGACTTCCACGGGGGAGCAGTTCTTC.